This T cell receptor beta chain was identified in a study of cytomegalovirus exposure and HLA in healthy donors. Produced via immunoSEQ multiplex PCR; TCRdb's table is partial and in-frame only. The sample shows fewer than 250,000 clones, around nine tenths of them seen only once. A remark on this clone: Its specificity is unknown.

General study findings and limits: Among TCR beta chains, those listed as cytomegalovirus-associated numbered about 160.

V was shortened by 3 bases and J by 3 bases, with 18 bases between the two germline ends. The CDR3 length is 16 residues. CDR1 is SGDLS, CDR2 YYNGEE, per germline. The chain joins TRBV9 to TRBJ1-2; D not resolved. The TCR comes from a man aged 18 to 30 in good health and CMV-seronegative. Sequencing was performed on PBMCs. This chain's CDR3 is CASSEEGGGFDYGYTF. CDR3 coding DNA: TGTGCCAGCAGCGAGGAGGGAGGAGGGTTTGACTATGGCTACACCTTC.